This T cell receptor (beta chain) is drawn from a study of T cells in Graves' hyperthyroidism and ophthalmopathy. CDR3 length equals 11 residues. In germline, CDR1 is SQVTM, CDR2 ANQGSEA. V shed 7 bases and J shed 2 bases, with 5 bases lying between them. Template material for amplifying TCR beta CDR3 regions consisted of RNA transcripts. HTBI primers were employed in a first-round RT-PCR of the TCR CDR3. TCRdb independently ran MiXCR on the multiplex PCR reads; one entry per CDR3 protein. In the table there are 470,000 or so distinct CDR3 sequences, under 25% of which are singletons. Hyperthyroidism was newly diagnosed in patients aged 18 to 65 (duration under 2 months). Clinical symptoms, serum thyroxine and TRAb, thyroid ultrasound and orbital computed tomography were used for the diagnoses.

The clonotype comes from a man aged 18-30 years with Graves' hyperthyroidism. The sequenced sample was blood. The chain carries TRBV29-1 and TRBJ2-2; D remains ambiguous. CDR3 coding DNA: TGCAGCGGCGAAAACACCGGGGAGCTGTTTTTT. Protein product: CSGENTGELFF.